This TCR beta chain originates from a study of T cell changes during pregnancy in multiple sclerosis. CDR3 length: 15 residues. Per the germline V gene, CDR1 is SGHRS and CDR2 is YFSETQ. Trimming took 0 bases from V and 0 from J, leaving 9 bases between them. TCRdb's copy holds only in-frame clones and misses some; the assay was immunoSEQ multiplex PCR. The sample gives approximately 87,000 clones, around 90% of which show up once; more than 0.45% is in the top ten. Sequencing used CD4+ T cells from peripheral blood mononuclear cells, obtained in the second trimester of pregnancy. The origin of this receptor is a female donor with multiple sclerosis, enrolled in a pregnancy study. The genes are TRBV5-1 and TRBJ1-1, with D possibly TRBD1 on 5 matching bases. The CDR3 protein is CASSLGGVVNTEAFF. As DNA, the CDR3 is TGCGCCAGCAGCTTGGGGGGGGTTGTGAACACTGAAGCTTTCTTT.